This T cell receptor beta chain was sequenced during a study of blood T cell repertoires in COVID-19 (dated by TCRdb to the early 2020s). Turning to the overall study: Samples from collaborators originated in the United States, Italy and Spain and spanned both the acute and convalescent phases of COVID-19. A de-identified subject ID, COVID-19 status, age in years and sex were almost always included in the sample metadata. Deeply sampled blood TCRbeta repertoires from subjects exposed to, actively infected with, or recovered from COVID-19 were included in the dataset. The samples were drawn from the first 160 participants of the ongoing ImmuneRACE study and from some 1,300 subjects provided by 6 global collaborators. The repertoires were released in a freely available public database meant as a resource for research on the immune response to SARS-CoV-2. The prospective study material was composed of cDNA or gDNA derived from T cells, B-cell-depleted T cells, or PBMCs. Where HLA class I and class II types were available, the types were taken from metadata supplied by the sample provider, not from assay-based typing.

TCRbeta CDR3 regions were amplified from genomic DNA by means of the immunoSEQ Assay, a bias-controlled multiplex PCR. In the original analysis: Nucleated cell counts per sample were estimated from amplification of reference gene primers within the assay. To quantify the absolute abundance of each unique TCRbeta CDR3 rearrangement, sequence reads were collapsed and filtered. For each sample, productive Simpson clonality was calculated by taking the square root of Simpson's diversity index across productive rearrangements. What TCRdb holds here is the immuneACCESS table cut down to in-frame rearrangements. Part of the clones is not present; checked against another copy, under half of the missing clones reflect an unresolved V gene, and the others are unexplained. V, J and clone size were drawn from that table, and D and trimming were deduced from the DNA. Recorded for this sample are some 130,000 clones; around nine tenths of them occurred a single time. Around 3.6% of the sample is held by the ten biggest clonotypes.

Details on this clone: It lacks a known antigen. Per-base quality was not reported, and no clone a single base away is much larger than it.

The CDR3, from cysteine to phenylalanine, totals 17 residues. CDR3 DNA is the only sequence kept; it has 51 bases, read in frame from the first base. Each collaborating institution followed its own protocols to collect whole blood in K2EDTA tubes. For TCRbeta analysis, collaborators shipped samples in one of three forms: frozen whole blood, isolated PBMCs, or DNA extracted from either of those sample types. The research as a whole found: How much clinical and demographic metadata was included differed by source and by participant, and the metadata was provided uncurated.

Sequencing was carried out using peripheral blood. This clonotype originated in a man aged 45-65 years with active COVID-19. This sequence uses TRBV21-1 and TRBJ1-1. TRBV21-1 is described as a pseudogene. The sequence in DNA is TGTGCCAGCAGCAAAGCTACCGGAAACCGGGTGAACACTGAAGCTTTCTTT. It codes for CASSKATGNRVNTEAFF.